These 29 T cell receptor beta chains came from one sample sequenced in a study of vaccination and CD4 T cells after COVID-19 (dated by TCRdb to between 2021 and 2022). The intended sense of this specimen's treatment or condition label: roughly 10-day PBMC culture with coronavirus spike peptide pools or control peptides (ViraFEST assay). These receptors have no identified antigens. The library was built by means of PCR. Sequenced using an Illumina iSeq 100. At the Johns Hopkins FTIC core, DNA from the cultured CD4+ T cells underwent TCR sequencing with the Oncomine TCR Beta short-read assay. The public reads were reprocessed in TCRdb via fastp at Q25 and MiXCR, keeping in-frame beta chains. One record per CDR3 amino acid sequence lists the most common genes and DNA. Here the sample has fewer than 15,000 distinct CDR3 sequences; 45% to 55% occur a single time. The ten largest clones capture 10% to 13% of the sample.

Sequenced input: CD4+ T cells from blood, cultured in vitro. These receptors all stem from a human donor who had recovered from COVID-19.

This clonotype came up a few times. The chain recombines TRBV15 with TRBJ1-3, with D hard to call. Germline V gene lookup returns CDR1 LNHNV and CDR2 YYDKDF (reference sequence). Trimming removed 8 bases from V and 2 bases from J, with 13 bases in between. CDR3 length equals 14 residues. The CDR3 DNA follows: TGTGCCACCGGCGAGAGTTTCGCTGGAAACACCATATATTTT. It codes for CATGESFAGNTIYF. Complete variable domain (other parts from reference TRBV15 and TRBJ1-3): DAMVIQNPRYQVTQFGKPVTLSCSQTLNHNVMYWYQQKSSQAPKLLFHYYDKDFNNEADTPDNFQSRRPNTSFCFLDIRSPGLGDTAMYLCATGESFAGNTIYFGEGSWLTVV.

The chain is built from TRBV2 and TRBJ2-7, with a tentative D call TRBD2 (5 bases). In germline, CDR1 is SNHLY, CDR2 FYNNEI. V shed 3 bases and J shed 0 bases, with 12 bases lying between them. The CDR3 covers 15 residues. The CDR3 DNA reads TGTGCCAGCAGTGATTGGCGGGTATACTCCTACGAGCAGTACTTC. Translation: CASSDWRVYSYEQYF.

V usage is TRBV20-1 and J usage is TRBJ1-5; 9 bases map to TRBD1. V shed 6 bases and J 6 bases; nucleotides not matched to a gene: 9. The CDR3 runs to 14 residues. Looked up from germline, CDR1 is DFQATT and CDR2 is SNEGSKA (reference sequence). CDR3 residues: CSANSGTGIQPQHF. CDR3 DNA: TGCAGTGCAAACTCCGGGACAGGGATTCAGCCCCAGCATTTT.

The table lists this clonotype with a few counts. V gene TRBV6-5 combines with J gene TRBJ2-3; TRBD2 aligns across 13 bases. This CDR3 is 18 amino acids long. Unmatched junction bases numbered 6, after V lost 0 bases and J lost 3 bases. Germline CDR1 reads MNHEY; CDR2 reads SVGAGI. The CDR3 DNA reads TGTGCCAGCAGTTACTCCGGACTAGCGGGAGCGTTGACAGATACGCAGTATTTT. Amino acid sequence: CASSYSGLAGALTDTQYF.

The V call is TRBV20-1, the J call TRBJ2-5; D perhaps matches TRBD2 (6 bases). V was trimmed by 4 bases and J by 9 bases, leaving 18 bases between them. Germline V lookup: CDR1 DFQATT, CDR2 SNEGSKA (reference sequence). The CDR3 is 13 amino acids. Here the CDR3 reads CSAKSGPPLAQYF. CDR3 bases: TGCAGTGCTAAAAGCGGGCCTCCATTGGCCCAGTACTTC.

The J gene is TRBJ1-1, the V gene TRBV6-2 or TRBV6-3; no firm D call. V lost 6 bases and J 0 bases, leaving 8 bases between the germline ends. The CDR3 extends over 13 amino acids. Germline lookup yields CDR1 MNHEY and CDR2 SVGEGT. CDR3 in DNA: TGTGCCAGCAGCCTTACATTGAACACTGAAGCTTTCTTT. Its translation: CASSLTLNTEAFF.

The chain recombines TRBV7-6 with TRBJ2-7; 9 nucleotides align to TRBD1. With V trimmed by 6 bases and J by 7 bases, 16 bases remained unmatched. The germline gives CDR1 SGHVS, CDR2 FNYEAQ. The CDR3 has 16 residues. CDR3 protein: CASSRYPGQGSGEQYF. For the CDR3, the DNA is TGTGCCAGCAGTCGTTATCCGGGACAGGGCTCGGGTGAGCAGTACTTC.

The genes are TRBV28 and TRBJ2-3, with 11 bases lining up with TRBD2. The CDR3 sequence is 13 residues long. Germline V CDR1 and CDR2: MDHEN, SYDVKM. Germline trimming cut 7 bases from V and 4 bases from J; bases unmatched to any gene: 1. CDR3 sequence reads: CASKLAGADTQYF. CDR3 bases: TGTGCCAGCAAACTAGCGGGAGCAGATACGCAGTATTTT.

This chain uses TRBV18 with TRBJ1-1, with unresolved D. Looked up from germline, CDR1 is KGHSH and CDR2 is LQKENI. V dropped 4 bases and J dropped 1 base, with 10 bases sitting between them. CDR3 length equals 14 residues. CDR3 bases: TGTGCCAGCTCACGTGCGACCGAGAACACTGAAGCTTTCTTT. The encoded protein is CASSRATENTEAFF. Combining the CDR3 with reference TRBV18 and TRBJ1-1 gives the whole variable domain NAGVMQNPRHLVRRRGQEARLRCSPMKGHSHVYWYRQLPEEGLKFMVYLQKENIIDESGMPKERFSAEFPKEGPSILRIQQVVRGDSAAYFCASSRATENTEAFFGQGTRLTVV.

In its sample, this clonotype was seen a few times. This rearrangement joins TRBV6-1 to TRBJ2-5, with 8 bases lining up with TRBD2. The CDR3 loop spans 12 amino acids. V was clipped by 6 bases and J by 5 bases; unmatched bases: 2. The germline CDR1 and CDR2 sequences are MNHNS and SASEGT. The CDR3 sequence: CASSRGGETQYF. CDR3 coding DNA: TGTGCCAGCAGCCGGGGGGGGGAGACCCAGTACTTC.

The chain is built from TRBV5-1 and TRBJ2-7; D gene unclear. V gave up 5 bases and J gave up 2 bases, with 11 bases separating them. CDR1 and CDR2 (germline): SGHRS, YFSETQ. This CDR3 contains 13 residues. CDR3 bases: TGCGCCAGCAGGGCCGACGTAACCTACGAGCAGTACTTC. Translation: CASRADVTYEQYF. Together with reference TRBV5-1 and TRBJ2-7, the CDR3 gives the full variable domain: KAGVTQTPRYLIKTRGQQVTLSCSPISGHRSVSWYQQTPGQGLQFLFEYFSETQRNKGNFPGRFSGRQFSNSRSEMNVSTLELGDSALYLCASRADVTYEQYFGPGTRLTVT.

The rearrangement links TRBV20-1 to TRBJ2-7; no reliable D call. The germline CDR1 and CDR2 sequences are DFQATT and SNEGSKA (reference sequence). Trimming shortened V by 0 bases and J by 3 bases, and 3 bases separated the two germline ends. This CDR3 has 11 amino acids. The CDR3 DNA follows: TGCAGTGCTAGAGAAAACTACGAGCAGTACTTC. Its translation is CSARENYEQYF.

The J gene is TRBJ1-6, the V gene TRBV6-1; D is possibly TRBD1 (6 bases). The V end lost 8 bases, the J end lost 7 bases, and 15 bases lay between the germline ends. Germline CDR1 MNHNS, CDR2 SASEGT. This CDR3 spans 14 amino acids. CDR3 loop: CASGSGTQNSPLHF. In DNA form, the CDR3 reads TGTGCCAGCGGCTCCGGGACACAAAATTCACCCCTCCACTTT.

This clonotype was detected only a few times. V is TRBV20-1 and J is TRBJ2-3; 10 bases match TRBD2. The ends lost 0 bases at V and 5 bases at J; junction bases unmatched: 8. The germline V gene has CDR1 DFQATT and CDR2 SNEGSKA (reference sequence). This CDR3 has 16 amino acids. The CDR3 DNA sequence: TGCAGTGCTAGAGATGGGATAGCGGGAGGTGTAGATACGCAGTATTTT. Translation gives CSARDGIAGGVDTQYF.

The chain combines TRBV20-1 with TRBJ2-2; 11 bases map to TRBD2. This CDR3 is built from 15 residues. Germline V gives CDR1 DFQATT, CDR2 SNEGSKA (reference sequence). Losses at the gene ends were 1 base for V and 5 bases for J; bases not matched to a gene: 3. Here the CDR3 reads CSARVSGRGTGELFF. The CDR3, as DNA: TGCAGTGCTAGAGTTAGCGGGAGGGGAACCGGGGAGCTGTTTTTT.

The chain employs TRBV28 and TRBJ1-1; no firm D call. V lost 1 base, J lost 4 bases, and 13 bases lay in between. Germline V gene lookup returns CDR1 MDHEN and CDR2 SYDVKM. The CDR3 loop spans 15 amino acids. CDR3 protein: CASSLFMREGTEAFF. The CDR3 bases are TGTGCCAGCAGTTTATTCATGAGGGAGGGCACTGAAGCTTTCTTT.

This clonotype was observed a handful of times. This rearrangement joins TRBV20-1 to TRBJ2-7, with D perhaps TRBD2 (6 bases). The CDR3 is 13 amino acids. CDR1 and CDR2 (germline): DFQATT, SNEGSKA (reference sequence). V lost 0 bases and J 9 bases, leaving 15 bases between the germline ends. CDR3 region: CSARDEGRNPQYF. Written as DNA, the CDR3 is TGCAGTGCTAGAGATGAAGGGAGGAATCCGCAGTACTTC.

The chain employs TRBV6-2 or TRBV6-3 and TRBJ1-1, with D unresolved. The CDR3 contains 13 residues. Germline CDR1 reads MNHEY; CDR2 reads SVGEGT. V was cut by 2 bases and J by 5 bases, with 9 bases left in between. CDR3 nucleotide sequence: TGTGCCAGCAGTTACGGGTGGCGGACTGAAGCTTTCTTT. Encoded protein: CASSYGWRTEAFF.

This chain links TRBV6-2 or TRBV6-3 with TRBJ1-2; 7 nucleotides match TRBD1. The CDR3 spans 16 residues. V trimming: 6 bases; J trimming: 4 bases; junction bases outside the gene matches: 14. CDR1 is MNHEY, CDR2 SVGEGT, per germline. In DNA form, the CDR3 reads TGTGCCAGCAGCGAAGGGACAGCGGCATGGGGCTATGGCTACACCTTC. Translation: CASSEGTAAWGYGYTF.

This chain joins TRBV5-1 and TRBJ1-1; D perhaps matches TRBD1 (6 bases). CDR3 size: 16 residues. Trimming pared 0 bases from V and 2 bases from J, leaving 14 bases between. Germline CDR1 and CDR2: SGHRS and YFSETQ. The DNA of the CDR3 is TGCGCCAGCAGCTTGGGTCCTACGGGGGCAAACACTGAAGCTTTCTTT. It is translated as CASSLGPTGANTEAFF.

The CDR3 sequence is CASSPRQGRNQPQHF. Written as DNA, the CDR3 is TGTGCCAGCAGTCCAAGACAGGGTCGGAACCAGCCCCAGCATTTT. This chain joins TRBV6-1 and TRBJ1-5; 7 nucleotides match TRBD1. V gave up 5 bases and J gave up 7 bases; unmatched junction bases: 11. The CDR3 covers 15 residues. CDR1 MNHNS and CDR2 SASEGT come from the germline V gene.

The CDR3 nucleotides are TGTGCCAGCAGTGAATACCGATCCGCCTCTGGAAACACCATATATTTT. Its translation: CASSEYRSASGNTIYF. V and J are TRBV6-1 and TRBJ1-3, with unresolved D. Germline CDR1 is MNHNS and CDR2 is SASEGT. The CDR3 extends over 16 amino acids. Trimming shortened V by 2 bases and J by 0 bases, and 11 bases separated the two germline ends.

Here the CDR3 reads CASWPAGMVTEAFF. The CDR3 DNA sequence: TGTGCCAGCTGGCCGGCGGGGATGGTCACTGAAGCTTTCTTT. V and J are TRBV18 and TRBJ1-1; the D is unclear. V was clipped by 7 bases and J by 4 bases, with 16 bases between them. The germline V gene has CDR1 KGHSH and CDR2 LQKENI. The CDR3 is 14 amino acids.

V and J are TRBV28 and TRBJ2-3; 12 bases fit TRBD2. Per the germline V gene, CDR1 is MDHEN and CDR2 is SYDVKM. The CDR3 spans 15 residues. With V trimmed by 5 bases and J by 2 bases, 2 bases remained unmatched. CDR3: CASSRLAGDTDTQYF. The CDR3 DNA reads TGTGCCAGCAGTCGACTAGCGGGAGACACAGATACGCAGTATTTT.

Here the CDR3 DNA reads TGTGCCAGCAGGGGGACAGGGCCGGGGGACACTGAAGCTTTCTTT. Translation gives CASRGTGPGDTEAFF. The V and J genes are TRBV6-1 and TRBJ1-1; 9 nucleotides agree with TRBD1. Germline V lookup: CDR1 MNHNS, CDR2 SASEGT. Trimming at V came to 6 bases and at J to 3 bases, leaving 8 bases not matched to a gene. The CDR3 covers 15 residues.

The chain recombines TRBV27 with TRBJ1-2; the D is unclear. CDR1 and CDR2 (germline): MNHEY, SMNVEV (reference sequence). Trimming removed 5 bases from V and 8 bases from J, with 18 bases in between. This CDR3 has 14 amino acids. The CDR3 here is CASSPRHSSGGYTF. CDR3 bases: TGTGCCAGCAGTCCTCGGCACTCCTCAGGCGGCTACACCTTC.

Only one count was recorded for this clonotype. The J gene is TRBJ1-5, the V gene TRBV6-2 or TRBV6-3; TRBD1 aligns across 7 bases. The CDR3 extends over 14 amino acids. J lost 3 bases, V lost 6 bases, and 5 bases had no gene match. The germline V gene has CDR1 MNHEY and CDR2 SVGEGT. Here the CDR3 DNA reads TGTGCCAGCAGCCTACAGGGGTACAATCAGCCCCAGCATTTT. This codes for CASSLQGYNQPQHF.

The chain combines TRBV7-9 with TRBJ1-2; D might be TRBD1 (6 bases). CDR3 length: 14 amino acids. Germline CDR1 reads SEHNR; CDR2 reads FQNEAQ (reference sequence). The V gene lost 4 bases and the J gene lost 4 bases, with 13 bases spanning the gap. The CDR3 reads CASSSYREGYGYTF. The CDR3, as DNA: TGTGCCAGCAGCTCCTACAGGGAGGGCTATGGCTACACCTTC. Together with reference TRBV7-9 and TRBJ1-2, the CDR3 gives the full variable domain: DTGVSQNPRHKITKRGQNVTFRCDPISEHNRLYWYRQTLGQGPEFLTYFQNEAQLEKSRLLSDRFSAERPKGSFSTLEIQRTEQGDSAMYLCASSSYREGYGYTFGSGTRLTVV.

The chain has TRBV2 and TRBJ2-1; 10 positions match TRBD2. This CDR3 has 15 residues. Germline CDR1 reads SNHLY; CDR2 reads FYNNEI. The V segment lost 5 bases and the J segment 4 bases; nucleotides outside the gene matches: 5. The CDR3 loop reads CASSPQAGGYNEQFF. The CDR3 DNA sequence: TGTGCCAGCAGTCCACAAGCGGGAGGGTACAATGAGCAGTTCTTC. The full variable domain, rest sourced from reference TRBV2 and TRBJ2-1, is EPEVTQTPSHQVTQMGQEVILRCVPISNHLYFYWYRQILGQKVEFLVSFYNNEISEKSEIFDDQFSVERPDGSNFTLKIRSTKLEDSAMYFCASSPQAGGYNEQFFGPGTRLTVL.